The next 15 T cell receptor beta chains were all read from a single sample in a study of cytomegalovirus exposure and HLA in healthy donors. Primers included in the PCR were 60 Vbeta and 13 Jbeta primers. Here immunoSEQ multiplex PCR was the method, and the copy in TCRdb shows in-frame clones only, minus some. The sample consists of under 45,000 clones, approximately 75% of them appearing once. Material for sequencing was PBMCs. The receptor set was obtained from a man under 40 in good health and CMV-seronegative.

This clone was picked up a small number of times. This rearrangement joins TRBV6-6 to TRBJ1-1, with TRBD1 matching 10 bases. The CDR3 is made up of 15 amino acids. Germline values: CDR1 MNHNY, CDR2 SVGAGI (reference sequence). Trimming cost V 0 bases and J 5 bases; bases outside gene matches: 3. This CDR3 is CASSYSGQGVTEAFF. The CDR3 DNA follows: TGTGCCAGCAGTTACTCTGGACAGGGGGTTACTGAAGCTTTCTTT.

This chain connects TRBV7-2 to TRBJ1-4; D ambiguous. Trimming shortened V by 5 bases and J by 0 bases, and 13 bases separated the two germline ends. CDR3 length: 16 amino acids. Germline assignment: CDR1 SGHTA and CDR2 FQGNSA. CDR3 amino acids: CASSPRLTATNEKLFF. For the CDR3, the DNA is TGTGCCAGCAGCCCCCGCCTCACAGCAACTAATGAAAAACTGTTTTTT. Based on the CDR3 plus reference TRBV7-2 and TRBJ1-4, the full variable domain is GAGVSQSPSNKVTEKGKDVELRCDPISGHTALYWYRQSLGQGLEFLIYFQGNSAPDKSGLPSDRFSAERTGGSVSTLTIQRTQQEDSAVYLCASSPRLTATNEKLFFGSGTQLSVL.

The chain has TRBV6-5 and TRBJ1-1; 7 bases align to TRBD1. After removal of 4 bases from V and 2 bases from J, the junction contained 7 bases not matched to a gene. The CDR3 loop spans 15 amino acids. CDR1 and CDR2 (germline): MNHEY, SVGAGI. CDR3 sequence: CASSSQGGVNTEAFF. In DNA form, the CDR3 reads TGTGCCAGCAGTTCGCAAGGGGGCGTCAACACTGAAGCTTTCTTT.

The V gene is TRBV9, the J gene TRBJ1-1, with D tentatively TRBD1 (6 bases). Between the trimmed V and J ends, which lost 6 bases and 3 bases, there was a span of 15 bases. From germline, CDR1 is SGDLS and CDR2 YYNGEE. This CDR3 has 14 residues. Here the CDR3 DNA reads TGTGCCAGCACCCTTCGGGCAGGGGACACTGAAGCTTTCTTT. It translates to CASTLRAGDTEAFF.

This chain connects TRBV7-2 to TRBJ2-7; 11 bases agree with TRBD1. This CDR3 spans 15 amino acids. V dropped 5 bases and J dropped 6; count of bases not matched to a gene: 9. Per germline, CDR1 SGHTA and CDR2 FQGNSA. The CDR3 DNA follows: TGTGCCAGCAGCGTAGGGACAGGGGGGTTCTCCGAGCAGTACTTC. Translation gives CASSVGTGGFSEQYF.

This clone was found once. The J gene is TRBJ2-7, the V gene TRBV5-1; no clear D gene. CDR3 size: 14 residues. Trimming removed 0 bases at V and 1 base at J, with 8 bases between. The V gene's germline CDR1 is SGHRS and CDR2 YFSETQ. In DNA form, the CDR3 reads TGCGCCAGCAGCTTGGGACACGAATCCTACGAGCAGTACTTC. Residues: CASSLGHESYEQYF.

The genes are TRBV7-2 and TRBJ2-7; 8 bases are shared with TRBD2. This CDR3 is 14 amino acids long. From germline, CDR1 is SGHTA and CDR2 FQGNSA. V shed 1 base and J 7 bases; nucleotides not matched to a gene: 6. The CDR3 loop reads CASSLGPTGGEQYF. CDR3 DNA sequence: TGTGCCAGCAGCTTAGGTCCTACGGGGGGGGAGCAGTACTTC.

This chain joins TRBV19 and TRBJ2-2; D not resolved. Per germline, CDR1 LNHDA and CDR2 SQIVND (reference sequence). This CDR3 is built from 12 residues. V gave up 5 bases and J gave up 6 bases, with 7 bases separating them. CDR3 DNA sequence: TGTGCCAGTAGTCTCATAGCCGGGGAGCTGTTTTTT. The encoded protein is CASSLIAGELFF. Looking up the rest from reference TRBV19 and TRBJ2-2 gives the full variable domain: DGGITQSPKYLFRKEGQNVTLSCEQNLNHDAMYWYRQDPGQGLRLIYYSQIVNDFQKGDIAEGYSVSREKKESFPLTVTSAQKNPTAFYLCASSLIAGELFFGEGSRLTVL.

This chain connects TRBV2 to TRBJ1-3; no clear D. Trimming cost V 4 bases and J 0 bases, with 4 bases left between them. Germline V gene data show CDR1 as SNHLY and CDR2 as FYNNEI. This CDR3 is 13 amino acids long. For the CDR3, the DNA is TGTGCCAGCAGTGTCAGCTCTGGAAACACCATATATTTT. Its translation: CASSVSSGNTIYF.

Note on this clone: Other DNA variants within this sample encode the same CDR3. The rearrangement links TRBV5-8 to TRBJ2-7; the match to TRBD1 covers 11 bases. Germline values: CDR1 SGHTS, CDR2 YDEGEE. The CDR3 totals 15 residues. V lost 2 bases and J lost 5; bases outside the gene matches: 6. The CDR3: CASSLWTGGRDEQYF. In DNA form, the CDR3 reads TGTGCCAGCAGCTTATGGACAGGGGGCCGCGACGAGCAGTACTTC.

The CDR3 DNA is TGTGCCTGGAGTGCTCTAGACAATTCACCCCTCCACTTT. Translation: CAWSALDNSPLHF. The gene calls are TRBV30 and TRBJ1-6, with no clear D. Per germline, CDR1 GTSNPN and CDR2 SVGIG (reference sequence). CDR3 size: 13 residues. Trimming removed 1 base from V and 7 bases from J, with 8 bases in between.

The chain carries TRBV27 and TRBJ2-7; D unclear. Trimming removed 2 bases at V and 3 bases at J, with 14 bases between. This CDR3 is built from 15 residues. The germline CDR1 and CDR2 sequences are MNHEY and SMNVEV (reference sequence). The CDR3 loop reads CASSLPDTLIYEQYF. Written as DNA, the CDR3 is TGTGCCAGCAGTTTACCTGACACACTGATCTACGAGCAGTACTTC.

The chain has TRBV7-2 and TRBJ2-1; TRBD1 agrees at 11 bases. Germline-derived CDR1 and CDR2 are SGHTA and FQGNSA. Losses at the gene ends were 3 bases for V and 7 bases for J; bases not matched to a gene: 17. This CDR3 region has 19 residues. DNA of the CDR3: TGTGCCAGCAGCTTTGCGGTGGGGGGGTGGACAGGGGGCGAGAATGAGCAGTTCTTC. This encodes CASSFAVGGWTGGENEQFF. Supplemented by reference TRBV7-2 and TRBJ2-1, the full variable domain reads GAGVSQSPSNKVTEKGKDVELRCDPISGHTALYWYRQSLGQGLEFLIYFQGNSAPDKSGLPSDRFSAERTGGSVSTLTIQRTQQEDSAVYLCASSFAVGGWTGGENEQFFGPGTRLTVL.

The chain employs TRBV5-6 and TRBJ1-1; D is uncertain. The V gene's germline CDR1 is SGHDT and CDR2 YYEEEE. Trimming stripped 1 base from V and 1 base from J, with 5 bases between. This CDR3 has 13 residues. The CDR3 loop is CASSLFRNTEAFF. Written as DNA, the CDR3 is TGTGCCAGCAGCTTGTTCAGGAACACTGAAGCTTTCTTT.

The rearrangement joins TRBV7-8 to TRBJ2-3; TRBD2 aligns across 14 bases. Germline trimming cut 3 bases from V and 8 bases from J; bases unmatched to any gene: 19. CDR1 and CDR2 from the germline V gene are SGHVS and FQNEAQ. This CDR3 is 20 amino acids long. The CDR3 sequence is CASSLTQTPGTSGRSVTQYF. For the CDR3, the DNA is TGTGCCAGCAGCTTGACCCAGACTCCCGGGACTAGCGGGAGATCAGTTACGCAGTATTTT. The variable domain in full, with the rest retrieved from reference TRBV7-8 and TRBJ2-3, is GAGVSQSPRYKVAKRGQDVALRCDPISGHVSLFWYQQALGQGPEFLTYFQNEAQLDKSGLPSDRFFAERPEGSVSTLKIQRTQQEDSAVYLCASSLTQTPGTSGRSVTQYFGPGTRLTVL.